The 30 T cell receptor beta chains in this list originate from one sample, sequenced in a study of beta chain features in type 1 diabetes. Study-wide findings and caveats: Across all four CD4+ subsets, people with type 1 diabetes showed modestly shorter TCRB CDR3s.

Expressed TCRB transcripts were sequenced because the isolated RNA had all been reverse transcribed beforehand. The protocol was immunoSEQ multiplex PCR, while the TCRdb copy is restricted to in-frame clones and leaves out a portion. This sample has 500,000 to 800,000 clones; around 12% occur once, and the top ten carry approximately 0.11%. No antigens are known for them. Material: naive CD4+ T cells from blood. The receptors here all came from a man aged 25-40 years with type 1 diabetes.

This clone appeared a few times. This rearrangement joins TRBV6-5 to TRBJ2-1; D remains unclear. This CDR3 has 11 residues. Trimming took off 6 bases at V and 3 bases at J, with 3 bases between the two ends. Germline CDR1 reads MNHEY; CDR2 reads SVGAGI. CDR3 bases: TGTGCCAGCAGAGACTACAATGAGCAGTTCTTC. Translated, it gives CASRDYNEQFF.

This sequence joins TRBV5-1 and TRBJ2-5, with 7 nucleotides matching TRBD1. Germline trimming cut 4 bases from V and 3 bases from J; bases unmatched to any gene: 6. This CDR3 has 14 amino acids. Germline V lookup: CDR1 SGHRS, CDR2 YFSETQ. The CDR3 protein is CASSPGQMEETQYF. CDR3 DNA sequence: TGCGCCAGCAGCCCGGGACAGATGGAAGAGACCCAGTACTTC.

J is TRBJ2-5 and V is TRBV9; TRBD2 agrees at 8 bases. Germline CDR1 SGDLS, CDR2 YYNGEE. CDR3 size: 15 residues. Trimming removed 3 bases from V and 1 base from J; junction bases left unmatched: 5. The CDR3 bases are TGTGCCAGCAGCGCCGGGACTAGGGTCCAAGAGACCCAGTACTTC. This translates into CASSAGTRVQETQYF.

This clone was observed a few times. This chain joins TRBV5-1 and TRBJ2-3; unclear D gene. V dropped 0 bases and J dropped 3 bases, with 8 bases sitting between them. Germline loops: CDR1 SGHRS, CDR2 YFSETQ. The CDR3 contains 14 residues. CDR3 residues: CASSLAAATDTQYF. Written as DNA, the CDR3 is TGCGCCAGCAGCTTGGCTGCCGCGACAGATACGCAGTATTTT.

This clone was recorded a few times. The rearrangement links TRBV11-2 to TRBJ1-4; D perhaps matches TRBD1 (6 bases). Germline assignment: CDR1 SGHAT and CDR2 FQNNGV. This CDR3 region has 15 residues. Trimming took off 5 bases at V and 8 bases at J, with 18 bases between the two ends. Written as DNA, the CDR3 is TGTGCCAGCAGCCCGGTGGTAGGGGGAGGGGAAAAACTGTTTTTT. Amino acid sequence: CASSPVVGGGEKLFF. The full variable domain, rest sourced from reference TRBV11-2 and TRBJ1-4, is EAGVAQSPRYKIIEKRQSVAFWCNPISGHATLYWYQQILGQGPKLLIQFQNNGVVDDSQLPKDRFSAERLKGVDSTLKIQPAKLEDSAVYLCASSPVVGGGEKLFFGSGTQLSVL.

This chain uses TRBV30 with TRBJ1-2, with D possibly matching TRBD1 (6 bases). V gave up 4 bases and J gave up 6 bases, with 12 bases separating them. This CDR3 is 12 amino acids long. The germline gives CDR1 GTSNPN, CDR2 SVGIG (reference sequence). The CDR3 DNA is TGTGCCTGGACTAGGGGGGACCATGGCTACACCTTC. Its protein product is CAWTRGDHGYTF.

This clone appeared a few times. The chain couples TRBV5-6 to TRBJ1-5, with 10 nucleotides matching TRBD1. Germline V gene lookup returns CDR1 SGHDT and CDR2 YYEEEE. The CDR3 contains 14 residues. V trimming: 4 bases; J trimming: 7 bases; junction bases outside the gene matches: 5. CDR3 DNA sequence: TGTGCCAGCAGCAGGGGACAGGGGCCACAGCCCCAGCATTTT. Its translation: CASSRGQGPQPQHF.

The chain combines TRBV9 with TRBJ2-5; TRBD2 is a possible D gene (6 bases). This CDR3 comprises 14 residues. CDR1 is SGDLS and CDR2 is YYNGEE in the germline V gene. The germline V and J ends were trimmed by 1 base and 4 bases, with 11 bases remaining between them. The CDR3 sequence: CASSVRPAGETQYF. The CDR3 DNA is TGTGCCAGCAGCGTAAGACCAGCGGGAGAGACCCAGTACTTC.

The rearrangement joins TRBV6-1 to TRBJ2-1; TRBD1 matches 7 bases. This CDR3 comprises 16 residues. CDR1 is MNHNS and CDR2 is SASEGT in the germline V gene. J was trimmed by 7 bases and V by 5 bases; bases with no gene match: 14. The CDR3 DNA follows: TGTGCCAGCAGTAAAGACAGGGATAATCATAGGAATGAGCAGTTCTTC. It translates to CASSKDRDNHRNEQFF.

This clone turned up a few times. This sequence joins TRBV29-1 and TRBJ2-3; D remains ambiguous. This CDR3 is built from 13 residues. Germline V gene lookup returns CDR1 SQVTM and CDR2 ANQGSEA. Trimming left V 4 bases short and J 1 base short, with 9 bases between. CDR3 nucleotides: TGCAGCGTTGGGCACCGGGGCACAGATACGCAGTATTTT. This translates into CSVGHRGTDTQYF.

This sequence joins TRBV5-6 and TRBJ1-5, with a weak D call TRBD1 (5 bases). CDR1 and CDR2 from the germline V gene are SGHDT and YYEEEE. The CDR3 has 15 residues. V was pared by 4 bases and J by 3 bases, with 14 bases between. The CDR3 bases are TGTGCCAGCAGCCTCCGGGACGGCTTCAATCAGCCCCAGCATTTT. Translating gives CASSLRDGFNQPQHF.

The V gene is TRBV5-1, the J gene TRBJ2-3; D remains ambiguous. CDR3 size: 16 residues. CDR1 and CDR2 from the germline V gene are SGHRS and YFSETQ. V dropped 0 bases and J dropped 4 bases, with 15 bases sitting between them. CDR3 loop: CASSLVLRVWADTQYF. In nucleotides, the CDR3 is TGCGCCAGCAGCTTGGTCCTCCGGGTTTGGGCAGATACGCAGTATTTT.

The gene calls are TRBV28 and TRBJ2-5; a weak D match, TRBD1 (5 bases). In germline, CDR1 is MDHEN, CDR2 SYDVKM. This CDR3 spans 13 amino acids. V was cut by 6 bases and J by 1 base, with 9 bases left in between. The CDR3 sequence: CASRTEVQETQYF. The CDR3 region has the DNA TGTGCCAGCAGGACAGAGGTCCAAGAGACCCAGTACTTC.

This clone has just a few counts. The chain couples TRBV29-1 to TRBJ2-3; tentative D call: TRBD2 (5 bases). The V and J ends lost 6 bases and 6 bases respectively, with 16 bases between them. The CDR3 length is 13 residues. Germline values: CDR1 SQVTM, CDR2 ANQGSEA. CDR3 sequence reads: CSVVDWTGDTQYF. CDR3 nucleotides: TGCAGCGTCGTAGACTGGACTGGCGATACGCAGTATTTT.

This chain joins TRBV27 and TRBJ2-5; 8 bases line up with TRBD1. V lost 3 bases to trimming and J lost 4 bases; unmatched junction nucleotides: 1. Germline CDR1 reads MNHEY; CDR2 reads SMNVEV (reference sequence). This CDR3 is 13 amino acids long. The DNA of the CDR3 is TGTGCCAGCAGTTTCCAGGGGGCAGAGACCCAGTACTTC. Its protein is CASSFQGAETQYF.

The chain combines TRBV30 with TRBJ2-2; D might be TRBD1 (6 bases). Germline V gives CDR1 GTSNPN, CDR2 SVGIG (reference sequence). The CDR3 is 13 residues long. V shed 8 bases and J shed 0 bases, with 10 bases lying between them. CDR3 region: CAQGPSNTGELFF. The CDR3 nucleotides are TGTGCCCAGGGGCCGTCGAACACCGGGGAGCTGTTTTTT.

This chain connects TRBV18 to TRBJ1-2, with 9 positions matching TRBD1. J lost 7 bases, V lost 3 bases, and 3 bases had no gene match. This CDR3 has 13 residues. Germline values: CDR1 KGHSH, CDR2 LQKENI. This chain's CDR3 is CASSPGQGSGYTF. The CDR3 DNA follows: TGTGCCAGCTCACCGGGACAGGGAAGTGGCTACACCTTC.

In this sample, this clone turned up a few times. One end of the junction does not line up with germline, which may come from a read error. The rearrangement links TRBV20-1 to TRBJ1-2; D is unclear. Germline V gene data show CDR1 as DFQATT and CDR2 as SNEGSKA (reference sequence). CDR3 size: 8 residues. Here the CDR3 reads CSAGRRVF. The CDR3 region has the DNA TGCAGTGCTGGTAGACGCGTCTTC.

In its sample, this clone was seen a few times. V is TRBV30 and J is TRBJ2-3; 9 bases fit TRBD2. Germline V gene data show CDR1 as GTSNPN and CDR2 as SVGIG (reference sequence). This CDR3 is 16 amino acids long. After removal of 2 bases from V and 0 bases from J, the junction contained 6 bases not matched to a gene. The CDR3 DNA sequence: TGTGCCTGGAGTCTAGCGGGATCGCCTAGCACAGATACGCAGTATTTT. Translation: CAWSLAGSPSTDTQYF.

This clone was counted between two and nine times. The gene calls are TRBV19 and TRBJ2-1; D possibly corresponds to TRBD2 (5 bases). Germline CDR1 reads LNHDA; CDR2 reads SQIVND (reference sequence). Trimming stripped 8 bases from V and 6 bases from J, with 8 bases between. This CDR3 has 11 residues. For the CDR3, the DNA is TGTGCCAGTGAAGGGAGCAATGAGCAGTTCTTC. Amino acid sequence: CASEGSNEQFF.

This clone has more than one count but fewer than ten. The V call is TRBV7-9, the J call TRBJ1-2; the D gene is possibly TRBD1 (5 bases). CDR3 length: 14 residues. Between the trimmed V and J ends, which lost 2 bases and 7 bases, there was a span of 14 bases. Germline CDR1 SEHNR, CDR2 FQNEAQ (reference sequence). This chain's CDR3 is CASSLIGAGSGYTF. The CDR3 DNA reads TGTGCCAGCAGCTTAATAGGGGCTGGCAGTGGCTACACCTTC.

This clone was counted a few times. The rearrangement links TRBV18 to TRBJ1-3; D remains unclear. The CDR3 is 15 residues long. V lost 1 base and J 0 bases, leaving 7 bases between the germline ends. Germline assignment: CDR1 KGHSH and CDR2 LQKENI. CDR3 loop: CASSPRGNSGNTIYF. In nucleotides, the CDR3 is TGTGCCAGCTCACCACGAGGGAACTCTGGAAACACCATATATTTT.

The V call is TRBV18, the J call TRBJ2-7; TRBD1 matches at 8 bases. J gave up 3 bases and V 5 bases, and 3 bases lay outside the gene matches. Germline V gives CDR1 KGHSH, CDR2 LQKENI. The CDR3 loop spans 13 amino acids. The CDR3 coding sequence is TGTGCCAGCTCAAGGGGACAGGTCTACGAGCAGTACTTC. Amino acids: CASSRGQVYEQYF. The variable domain in full, completed from reference TRBV18 and TRBJ2-7, reads NAGVMQNPRHLVRRRGQEARLRCSPMKGHSHVYWYRQLPEEGLKFMVYLQKENIIDESGMPKERFSAEFPKEGPSILRIQQVVRGDSAAYFCASSRGQVYEQYFGPGTRLTVT.

This clone was found a few times. The rearrangement uses TRBV14 and TRBJ2-7; D call uncertain. The V end lost 3 bases, the J end lost 3 bases, and 3 bases lay between the germline ends. Per germline, CDR1 SGHDN and CDR2 FVKESK. This CDR3 is 11 amino acids long. The CDR3 here is CASSHGYEQYF. CDR3 bases: TGTGCCAGCAGCCACGGCTACGAGCAGTACTTC.

The chain combines TRBV29-1 with TRBJ2-5, with D unresolved. The J call may not be correct, given that the DNA end is closer to TRBJ2-7. The CDR3 is 14 amino acids. The germline V gene encodes CDR1 SQVTM and CDR2 ANQGSEA. The CDR3 spells CSVLSQSSSYEQYF. In DNA form, the CDR3 reads TGCAGCGTATTGAGCCAGAGTAGCTCCTACGAGCAGTACTTC.

This chain joins TRBV2 and TRBJ2-1; D is unresolved. This CDR3 is built from 16 residues. CDR1 and CDR2 from the germline V gene are SNHLY and FYNNEI. V gave up 5 bases and J gave up 0 bases, with 14 bases separating them. In nucleotides, the CDR3 is TGTGCCAGCAGTCCTTCTGAGTCCGGCTCCTACAATGAGCAGTTCTTC. This gives the protein CASSPSESGSYNEQFF.

The gene calls are TRBV19 and TRBJ2-7, with D tentatively TRBD1 (6 bases). In germline, CDR1 is LNHDA, CDR2 SQIVND (reference sequence). Deletions cut 8 bases from V and 2 bases from J, with 16 bases between. CDR3 length: 14 amino acids. The CDR3 region has the DNA TGTGCCAGTTCCAGGGACACTTTGACCTACGAGCAGTACTTC. It is translated as CASSRDTLTYEQYF.

V and J are TRBV5-1 and TRBJ1-1; D gene ambiguous. V lost 1 base to trimming and J lost 3 bases, with 10 bases between them. Germline CDR1 SGHRS, CDR2 YFSETQ. The CDR3 totals 14 residues. The CDR3 loop reads CASSLRGLDTEAFF. CDR3 in DNA: TGCGCCAGCAGCTTGAGAGGGTTGGACACTGAAGCTTTCTTT. Full variable domain (outside the CDR3, taken from reference TRBV5-1 and TRBJ1-1): KAGVTQTPRYLIKTRGQQVTLSCSPISGHRSVSWYQQTPGQGLQFLFEYFSETQRNKGNFPGRFSGRQFSNSRSEMNVSTLELGDSALYLCASSLRGLDTEAFFGQGTRLTVV.

This chain links TRBV20-1 with TRBJ2-1, with a weak D call TRBD2 (6 bases). Trimming shortened V by 5 bases and J by 10 bases, and 12 bases separated the two germline ends. This CDR3 region has 11 residues. Germline CDR1 and CDR2: DFQATT and SNEGSKA (reference sequence). CDR3 coding DNA: TGCAGTGCTGAGAGACTAGACGAGCAGTTCTTC. Its protein is CSAERLDEQFF.

A few counts support this clone. V gene TRBV5-4 combines with J gene TRBJ2-3; 12 nucleotides line up with TRBD2. With 5 bases clipped from V and 1 base from J, the junction kept 5 bases outside the gene matches. This CDR3 contains 16 residues. Germline V gene data show CDR1 as SGHNT and CDR2 as YYREEE (reference sequence). The CDR3 DNA reads TGTGCCAGCAGGGTGACTAGCGGGGGTGGCACAGATACGCAGTATTTT. Protein sequence: CASRVTSGGGTDTQYF.